The 3 T cell receptor beta chains reported below all come from one sample, sequenced in a study of blood T cell repertoires in COVID-19. Only in-frame clones appear in the TCRdb table, and some are missing; sequencing was by immunoSEQ multiplex PCR. This table has 240,000 or so clones, around four fifths appearing once. Sequencing was done on a sample of peripheral blood. Every receptor here comes from a man aged 25 to 40 who had recovered from COVID-19.

The chain joins TRBV25-1 to TRBJ1-1; the D gene is possibly TRBD1 (5 bases). Per germline, CDR1 MGHDK and CDR2 SYGVNS. With 3 bases removed from V and 1 base from J, the gap between germline ends came to 15 bases. There are 16 residues in the CDR3. CDR3 nucleotide sequence: TGTGCCAGCAGTGATGAAGGGGTAAGGGGGAACACTGAAGCTTTCTTT. Protein product: CASSDEGVRGNTEAFF.

This clone was found once. V and J are TRBV3-1 (or the pseudogene TRBV3-2) and TRBJ2-5; 9 bases agree with TRBD1. V was clipped by 3 bases and J by 6 bases; unmatched bases: 5. The germline V gene has CDR1 LGHDT and CDR2 YNNKEL (reference sequence). The CDR3 consists of 14 residues. CDR3 region: CASSQGGQGKTQYF. The CDR3 nucleotides are TGTGCCAGCAGCCAGGGGGGACAGGGCAAGACCCAGTACTTC.

This chain connects TRBV6-2 or TRBV6-3 to TRBJ2-7; TRBD1 aligns across 7 bases. CDR3 size: 12 residues. The trim removed 6 bases at V and 4 bases at J, leaving 3 bases unmatched. The germline gives CDR1 MNHEY, CDR2 SVGEGT. The chain's CDR3 is CASSLTGYEQYF. As DNA, the CDR3 is TGTGCCAGCAGCCTGACAGGGTACGAGCAGTACTTC.